This T cell receptor (beta chain) was identified during a study of brain T cells in children with intractable seizures. The germline V gene encodes CDR1 SGHTA and CDR2 FQGTGA. V lost 3 bases and J lost 5; bases outside the gene matches: 3. CDR3 length: 14 residues. Study-wide results and limits: Pre-surgery blood may have been undersampled, hiding some clones.

Time point specified: blood from clinic visit 5 months post-surgery; TSC patient then seizure free. Sequencing was limited to surgery cases with top T cell transcript signatures in brain tissue. Sequencing was performed with immunoSEQ multiplex PCR; in TCRdb, only in-frame clones are kept and a portion is missing. Of about 340,000 clones in the sample, over 90% were seen once. Notes on this clone: The antigen is unknown.

This chain joins TRBV7-3 and TRBJ1-1; 10 nucleotides align to TRBD1. This clonotype was sampled from a boy younger than two with tuberous sclerosis and intractable seizures. The specimen was peripheral blood, collected around 5 months after surgery. CDR3 bases: TGTGCCAGCAGCTTGACAGGGGGCAGAACTGAAGCTTTCTTT. Protein product: CASSLTGGRTEAFF.